The clone carrying this T cell receptor beta chain was detected many times. What it binds is unknown. The germline gives CDR1 KGHDR, CDR2 SFDVKD. Trimming stripped 3 bases from V and 15 bases from J, with 14 bases between. The CDR3 contains 12 residues. Per the original data handling: Variation in CDR3 across clinicopathological groups served as the basis for constructing a distant-metastasis classifier in papillary thyroid cancer. TCRdb reanalyzed the PCR reads via MiXCR. The V and J calls, along with clone size, are taken from TCRdb and not from the paper's own processing. The sample has 37,000 or so clones, approximately 16% seen once. These data originate in a study of metastatic and nonmetastatic thyroid tumors. Study as a whole: Repertoires from blood and tumor or nodule tissue of malignant and benign thyroid patients were compared. Findings and caveats of the study: Benign nodules reportedly had significantly lower TCR beta diversity than malignant thyroid tumors in blood and tumor.

Treatment of any kind had been given to no patient before thyroid surgery. The sample consisted of blood. The rearrangement uses TRBV24-1 and TRBJ2-1; D may be TRBD1 (6 bases). The TCR comes from a female donor with papillary thyroid cancer or a benign thyroid nodule (not recorded which). Some clones in this sample may be carry-over from other donors' samples. Here the CDR3 reads CATSDADRTAFF. CDR3 coding DNA: TGTGCCACCAGTGATGCCGACAGGACGGCGTTCTTC.